This T cell receptor beta chain was captured by sequencing in a study of cytomegalovirus exposure and HLA in healthy donors. Study findings and constraints: The CMV antigen specificity of three CMV-associated chains was confirmed through in vitro analysis. Fewer than 200 TCR beta chains were listed as cytomegalovirus-associated. Most observed TCR sequences were rare, whereas some public TCRs were detected in many donors.

This CDR3 has 13 residues. V was cut by 3 bases and J by 3 bases, with 5 bases left in between. CDR1 is MRHNA and CDR2 is SNTAGT in the germline V gene. TCRdb's copy holds only in-frame clones and misses some; the assay was immunoSEQ multiplex PCR. The table includes about 88,000 clones, roughly 80% detected once. Separation from the approximately 690-subject first cohort characterized the roughly 120-subject validation cohort, to which the donors belonged. Points on this clone: As yet, its antigen is unknown.

Sequencing was done on a sample of PBMCs. The receptor was isolated from a woman aged 18 to 35 in good health and CMV-seropositive. The rearrangement links TRBV6-4 to TRBJ2-2, with D possibly being TRBD1 (5 bases). The CDR3 loop is CASSEGDTGELFF. In nucleotides, the CDR3 is TGTGCCAGCAGTGAAGGGGACACCGGGGAGCTGTTTTTT.